These T cell receptor beta chains were read from a single sample in a study of cytomegalovirus exposure and HLA in healthy donors. The data were produced by immunoSEQ multiplex PCR, yet TCRdb's version contains in-frame clones alone and is incomplete. Here the sample spans around 150,000 clones, 60% to 80% being singletons. The sample was PBMCs. These receptors all stem from a male donor in good health and CMV-seronegative. The CDR3 runs from the conserved cysteine through the conserved F or W. The D gene is left open where the match is weak. The size of a clone is reported for some rows only, either as once, few or many, or as a class for expanded clones.

V,D,J,size,DNA,CDR3
TRBV7-2,NA,TRBJ2-7,NA,TGTGCCAGCAGCTCCATCTCTGTCGGGAAGCGGAACACCTACGAGCAGTACTTC,CASSSISVGKRNTYEQYF
TRBV6-1,TRBD2,TRBJ2-1,few,TGTGCCAGCAGTGAAGCGGGACTAGCGGGGAATGAGCAGTTCTTC,CASSEAGLAGNEQFF
TRBV6-1,NA,TRBJ1-3,NA,TGTGCCAGCAGTGAATACTCTGGAAACACCATATATTTT,CASSEYSGNTIYF
TRBV6-1,TRBD2,TRBJ2-3,once,TGTGCCAGCAGAAGGACTAGCGGGGGTGAAGATACGCAGTATTTT,CASRRTSGGEDTQYF
TRBV5-4,TRBD1,TRBJ1-1,few,TGTGCCAGCAGCTGGGACAGGAACACTGAAGCTTTCTTT,CASSWDRNTEAFF
TRBV7-2,NA,TRBJ2-1,NA,TGTGCCAGCAGCTCTTCCAGCGGGTCCTACAATGAGCAGTTCTTC,CASSSSSGSYNEQFF
TRBV2,NA,TRBJ2-1,NA,TGTGCCAGCAGTGATCCATTTACGGGCTCCTACAATGAGCAGTTCTTC,CASSDPFTGSYNEQFF
TRBV7-3,TRBD1,TRBJ1-2,NA,TGTGCCAGCAGCTTAAAACAGGGGGCTGGCTACACCTTC,CASSLKQGAGYTF
TRBV19,NA,TRBJ1-2,NA,TGTGCCAGTAGTACCTCCGCAGGATTGGACTATGGCTACACCTTC,CASSTSAGLDYGYTF
TRBV14,NA,TRBJ2-3,once,TGTGCCAGCAGCCAAGAGATAGGACTATTGTGGCAGTATTTT,CASSQEIGLLWQYF
TRBV5-1,NA,TRBJ2-1,NA,TGCGCCAGCAGCTTGTCGGCGGGAAGGTACAATGAGCAGTTCTTC,CASSLSAGRYNEQFF
TRBV6-5,NA,TRBJ1-5,NA,TGTGCCAGCAGTTATAGAGGCAATCAGCCCCAGCATTTT,CASSYRGNQPQHF
TRBV11-3,NA,TRBJ1-2,NA,TGTGCCAGCAGCCTAGGGAAGGGGATGCGGGGCTACACCTTC,CASSLGKGMRGYTF
TRBV18,NA,TRBJ2-1,once,TGTGCCAGCTCACCAGGGCTAGGGGATGAGCAGTTCTTC,CASSPGLGDEQFF
TRBV6-6,NA,TRBJ1-1,NA,TGTGCCAGCAGGCCACGGTTGAACACTGAAGCTTTCTTT,CASRPRLNTEAFF
TRBV5-4,NA,TRBJ2-5,NA,TGTGCCAGCAGCTCTGAATTTCTGAACAGGGAAAACAACGACCAAGAGACCCAGTACTTC,CASSSEFLNRENNDQETQYF
TRBV7-9,NA,TRBJ1-2,NA,TGTTCCAGCAGCTTAAGCTCTGGACACCTCTATGGCTACACCTTC,CSSSLSSGHLYGYTF
TRBV12-5,NA,TRBJ2-2,NA,TGTGCTAGTGGTTTGGTAAAAGGAGGGGCCAACACCGGGGAGCTGTTTTTT,CASGLVKGGANTGELFF
TRBV11-2,NA,TRBJ2-2,NA,TGTGCCAGCAGCTTGGGCAGCGGCACCGGGGAGCTGTTTTTT,CASSLGSGTGELFF
TRBV29-1,TRBD1,TRBJ2-7,NA,TGCAGCTCCAGGACAGGGAGCTCCTACGAGCAGTACTTC,CSSRTGSSYEQYF
TRBV4-2,TRBD1,TRBJ1-2,few,TGTGCCAGCAGCCAACCCCGGACAGGGGGCTTGTATGGCTACACCTTC,CASSQPRTGGLYGYTF
TRBV29-1,NA,TRBJ2-5,NA,TGCAGCGTTGAAATTTATTGGACCCAGTACTTC,CSVEIYWTQYF
TRBV25-1,NA,TRBJ1-4,NA,TGTGCCAGCAGTTTATCGGGGGGCCCCCGAAATGAAAAACTGTTTTTT,CASSLSGGPRNEKLFF
TRBV5-8,NA,TRBJ1-5,few,TGTGCCAGCAGGCATACTAGGTGGGGGGATGGCAATCAGCCCCAGCATTTT,CASRHTRWGDGNQPQHF